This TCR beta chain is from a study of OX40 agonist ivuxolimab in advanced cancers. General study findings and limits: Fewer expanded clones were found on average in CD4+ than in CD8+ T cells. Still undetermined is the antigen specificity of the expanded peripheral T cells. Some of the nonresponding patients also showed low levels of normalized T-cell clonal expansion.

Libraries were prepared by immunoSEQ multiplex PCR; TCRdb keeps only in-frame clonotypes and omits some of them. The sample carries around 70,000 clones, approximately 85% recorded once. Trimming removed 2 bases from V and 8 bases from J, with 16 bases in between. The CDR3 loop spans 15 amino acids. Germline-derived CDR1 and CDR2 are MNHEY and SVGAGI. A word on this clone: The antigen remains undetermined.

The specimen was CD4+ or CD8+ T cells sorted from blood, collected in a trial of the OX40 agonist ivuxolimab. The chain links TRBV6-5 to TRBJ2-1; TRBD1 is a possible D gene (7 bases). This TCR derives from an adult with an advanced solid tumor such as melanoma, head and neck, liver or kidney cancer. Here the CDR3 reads CASSYGRGWGDEQFF. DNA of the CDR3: TGTGCCAGCAGTTACGGCAGGGGGTGGGGGGATGAGCAGTTCTTC.